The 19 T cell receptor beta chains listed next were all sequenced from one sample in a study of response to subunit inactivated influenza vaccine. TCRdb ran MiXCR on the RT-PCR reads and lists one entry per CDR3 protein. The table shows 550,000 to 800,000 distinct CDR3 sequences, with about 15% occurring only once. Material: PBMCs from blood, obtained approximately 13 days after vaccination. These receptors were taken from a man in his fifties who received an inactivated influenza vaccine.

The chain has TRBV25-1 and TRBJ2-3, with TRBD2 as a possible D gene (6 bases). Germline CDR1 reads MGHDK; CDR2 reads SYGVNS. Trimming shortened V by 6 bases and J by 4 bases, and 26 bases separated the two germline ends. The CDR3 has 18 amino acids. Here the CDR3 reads CASRGTRRALWVPDTQYF. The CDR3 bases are TGTGCCAGCAGGGGAACTAGGAGGGCCCTCTGGGTGCCAGATACGCAGTATTTT. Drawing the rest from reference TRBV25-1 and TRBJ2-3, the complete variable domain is EADIYQTPRYLVIGTGKKITLECSQTMGHDKMYWYQQDPGMELHLIHYSYGVNSTEKGDLSSESTVSRIRTEHFPLTLESARPSHTSQYLCASRGTRRALWVPDTQYFGPGTRLTVL.

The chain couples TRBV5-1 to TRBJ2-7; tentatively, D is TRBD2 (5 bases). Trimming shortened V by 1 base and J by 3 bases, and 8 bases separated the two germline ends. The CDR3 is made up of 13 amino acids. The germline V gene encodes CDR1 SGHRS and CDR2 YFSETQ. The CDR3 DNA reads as TGCGCCAGCAGCTTGAGGGAGAACTACGAGCAGTACTTC. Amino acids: CASSLRENYEQYF.

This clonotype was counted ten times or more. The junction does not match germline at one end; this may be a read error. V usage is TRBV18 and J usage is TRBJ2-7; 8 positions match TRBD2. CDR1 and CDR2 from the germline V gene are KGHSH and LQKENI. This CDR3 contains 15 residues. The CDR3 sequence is CASSPPGLGAYEQYF. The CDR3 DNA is TGTGCCAGCTCCCCACCGGGACTAGGAGCCTACGAGCAGTACTTC.

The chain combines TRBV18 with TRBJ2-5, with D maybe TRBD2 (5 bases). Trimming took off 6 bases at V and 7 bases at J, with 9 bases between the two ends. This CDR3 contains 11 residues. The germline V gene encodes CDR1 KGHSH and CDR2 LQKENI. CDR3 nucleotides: TGTGCCAGCTCCAAAGGAGGGACCCAGTACTTC. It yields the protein CASSKGGTQYF.

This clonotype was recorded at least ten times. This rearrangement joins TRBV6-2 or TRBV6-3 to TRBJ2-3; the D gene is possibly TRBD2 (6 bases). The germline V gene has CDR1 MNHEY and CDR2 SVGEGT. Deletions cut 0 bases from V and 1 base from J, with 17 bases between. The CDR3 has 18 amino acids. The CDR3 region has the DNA TGTGCCAGCAGTTACTCCTTATACTTAGCGGAACGCACAGATACGCAGTATTTT. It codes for CASSYSLYLAERTDTQYF.

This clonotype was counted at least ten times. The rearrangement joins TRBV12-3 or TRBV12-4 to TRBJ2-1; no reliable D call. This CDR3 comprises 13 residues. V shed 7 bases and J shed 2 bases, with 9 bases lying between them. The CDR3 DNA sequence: TGTGCCAGCACCCGGCAGCCCTACAATGAGCAGTTCTTC. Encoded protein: CASTRQPYNEQFF.

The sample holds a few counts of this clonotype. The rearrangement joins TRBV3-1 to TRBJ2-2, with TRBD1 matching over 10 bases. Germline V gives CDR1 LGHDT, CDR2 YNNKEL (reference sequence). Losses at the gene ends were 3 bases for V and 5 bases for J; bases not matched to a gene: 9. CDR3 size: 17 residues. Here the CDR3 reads CASSHSPGTGVTGELFF. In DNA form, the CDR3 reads TGTGCCAGCAGCCATTCCCCCGGGACAGGGGTTACCGGGGAGCTGTTTTTT. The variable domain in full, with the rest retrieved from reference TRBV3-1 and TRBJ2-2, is DTAVSQTPKYLVTQMGNDKSIKCEQNLGHDTMYWYKQDSKKFLKIMFSYNNKELIINETVPNRFSPKSPDKAHLNLHINSLELGDSAVYFCASSHSPGTGVTGELFFGEGSRLTVL.

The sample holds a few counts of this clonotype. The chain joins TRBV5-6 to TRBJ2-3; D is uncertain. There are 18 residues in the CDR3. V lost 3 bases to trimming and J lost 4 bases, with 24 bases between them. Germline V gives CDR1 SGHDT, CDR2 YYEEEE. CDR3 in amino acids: CASSSPMLRTTTADTQYF. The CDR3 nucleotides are TGTGCCAGCAGCTCTCCCATGCTGCGTACCACCACGGCAGATACGCAGTATTTT. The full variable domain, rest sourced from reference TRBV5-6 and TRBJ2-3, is DAGVTQSPTHLIKTRGQQVTLRCSPKSGHDTVSWYQQALGQGPQFIFQYYEEEERQRGNFPDRFSGHQFPNYSSELNVNALLLGDSALYLCASSSPMLRTTTADTQYFGPGTRLTVL.

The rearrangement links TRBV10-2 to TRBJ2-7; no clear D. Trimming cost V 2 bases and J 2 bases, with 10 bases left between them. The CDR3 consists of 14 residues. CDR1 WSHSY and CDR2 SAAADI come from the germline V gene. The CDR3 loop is CASSESGRAYEQYF. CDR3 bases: TGCGCCAGCAGTGAGAGTGGCAGAGCCTACGAGCAGTACTTC.

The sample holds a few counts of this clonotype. The CDR3 loop is CASSSHRVNSYEQYF. The DNA of the CDR3 is TGTGCCAGCAGCTCCCACAGGGTAAACTCCTACGAGCAGTACTTC. This rearrangement joins TRBV7-9 to TRBJ2-7; a possible D gene is TRBD1 (6 bases). The CDR3 length is 15 residues. With 4 bases removed from V and 0 bases from J, the gap between germline ends came to 13 bases. The V gene's germline CDR1 is SEHNR and CDR2 FQNEAQ (reference sequence).

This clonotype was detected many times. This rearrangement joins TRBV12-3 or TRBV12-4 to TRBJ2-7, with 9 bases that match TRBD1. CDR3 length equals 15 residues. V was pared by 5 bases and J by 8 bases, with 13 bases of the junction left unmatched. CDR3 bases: TGTGCCAGCAGTCCACAGGGGGCCCTCCGCTCCCAGCAGTACTTC. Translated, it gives CASSPQGALRSQQYF.

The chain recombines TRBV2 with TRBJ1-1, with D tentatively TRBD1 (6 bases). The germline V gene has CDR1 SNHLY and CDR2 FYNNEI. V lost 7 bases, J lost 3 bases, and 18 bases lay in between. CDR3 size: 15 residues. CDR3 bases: TGTGCCAGCAAGGGGGGCCTACAGGATTACACTGAAGCTTTCTTT. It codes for CASKGGLQDYTEAFF. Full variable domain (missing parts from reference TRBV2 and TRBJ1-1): EPEVTQTPSHQVTQMGQEVILRCVPISNHLYFYWYRQILGQKVEFLVSFYNNEISEKSEIFDDQFSVERPDGSNFTLKIRSTKLEDSAMYFCASKGGLQDYTEAFFGQGTRLTVV.

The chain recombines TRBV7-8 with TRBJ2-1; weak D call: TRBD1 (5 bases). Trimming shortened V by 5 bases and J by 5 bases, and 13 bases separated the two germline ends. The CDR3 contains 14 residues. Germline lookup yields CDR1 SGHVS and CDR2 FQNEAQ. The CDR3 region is CASSRGANNNEQFF. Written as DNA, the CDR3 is TGTGCCAGCAGCCGTGGGGCTAATAACAATGAGCAGTTCTTC.

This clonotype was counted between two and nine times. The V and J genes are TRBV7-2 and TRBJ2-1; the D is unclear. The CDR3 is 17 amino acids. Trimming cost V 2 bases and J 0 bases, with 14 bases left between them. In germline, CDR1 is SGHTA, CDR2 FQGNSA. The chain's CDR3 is CASSLRSSLSSYNEQFF. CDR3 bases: TGTGCCAGCAGCTTAAGGAGCTCTCTAAGCTCCTACAATGAGCAGTTCTTC.

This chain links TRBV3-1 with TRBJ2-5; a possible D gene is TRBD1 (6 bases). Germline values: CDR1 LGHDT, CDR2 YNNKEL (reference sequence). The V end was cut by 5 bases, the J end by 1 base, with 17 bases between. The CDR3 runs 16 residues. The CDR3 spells CASSDRDTESQETQYF. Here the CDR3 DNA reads TGTGCCAGCAGCGACCGGGACACGGAAAGCCAAGAGACCCAGTACTTC.

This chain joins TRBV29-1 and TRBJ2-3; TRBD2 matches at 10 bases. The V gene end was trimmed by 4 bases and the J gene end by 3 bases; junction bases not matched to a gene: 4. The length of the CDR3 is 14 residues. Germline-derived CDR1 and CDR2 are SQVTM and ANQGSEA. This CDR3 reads CSVAAGGPTDTQYF. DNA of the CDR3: TGCAGCGTTGCAGCGGGAGGGCCGACAGATACGCAGTATTTT.

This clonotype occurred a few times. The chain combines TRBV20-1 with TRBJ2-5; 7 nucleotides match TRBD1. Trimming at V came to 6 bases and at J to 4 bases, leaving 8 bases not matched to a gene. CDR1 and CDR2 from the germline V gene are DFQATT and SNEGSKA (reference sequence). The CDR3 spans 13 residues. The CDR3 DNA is TGCAGTGCCGATAACAGGGGTGGAGAGACCCAGTACTTC. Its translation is CSADNRGGETQYF.

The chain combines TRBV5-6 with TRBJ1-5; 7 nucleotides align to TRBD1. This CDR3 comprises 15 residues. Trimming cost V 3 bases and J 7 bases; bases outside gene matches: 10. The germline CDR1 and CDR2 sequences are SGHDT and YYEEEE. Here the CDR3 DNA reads TGTGCCAGCAGCTCGTACCCGACAGGGTACCAGCCCCAGCATTTT. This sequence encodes CASSSYPTGYQPQHF. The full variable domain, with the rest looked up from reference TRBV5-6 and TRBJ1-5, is DAGVTQSPTHLIKTRGQQVTLRCSPKSGHDTVSWYQQALGQGPQFIFQYYEEEERQRGNFPDRFSGHQFPNYSSELNVNALLLGDSALYLCASSSYPTGYQPQHFGDGTRLSIL.

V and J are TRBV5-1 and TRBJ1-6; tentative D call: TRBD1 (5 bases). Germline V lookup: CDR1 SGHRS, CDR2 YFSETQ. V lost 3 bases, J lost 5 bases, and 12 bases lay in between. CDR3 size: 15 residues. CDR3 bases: TGCGCCAGCAGCTCGGACACGGGGAATAATTCACCCCTCCACTTT. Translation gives CASSSDTGNNSPLHF.